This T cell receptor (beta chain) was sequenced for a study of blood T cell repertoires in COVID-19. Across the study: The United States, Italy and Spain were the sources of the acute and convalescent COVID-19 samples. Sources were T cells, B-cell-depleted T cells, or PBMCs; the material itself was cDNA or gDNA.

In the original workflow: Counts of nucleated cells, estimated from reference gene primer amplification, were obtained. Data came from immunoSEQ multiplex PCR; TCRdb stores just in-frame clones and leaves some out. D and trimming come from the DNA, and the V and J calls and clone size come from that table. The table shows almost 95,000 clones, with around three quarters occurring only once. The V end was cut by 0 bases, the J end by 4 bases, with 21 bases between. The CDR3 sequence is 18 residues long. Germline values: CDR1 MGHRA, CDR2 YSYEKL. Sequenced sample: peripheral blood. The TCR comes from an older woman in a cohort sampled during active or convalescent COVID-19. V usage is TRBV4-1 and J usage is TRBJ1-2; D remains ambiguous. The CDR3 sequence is CASSQDETQGRRFYGYTF. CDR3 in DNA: TGCGCCAGCAGCCAAGATGAGACACAAGGCCGCCGTTTCTATGGCTACACCTTC.